This record concerns one T cell receptor (beta chain) sequence. The specificity of this receptor is unknown. Base qualities are not at hand, and no much larger clone is one base apart. Patients chosen for sequencing had shown expansion of CD8+CD57+ cells by flow cytometry. Every patient had a diagnosis of severe acquired aplastic anemia based on International Study of Aplastic Anemia and Agranulocytosis and Camitta criteria. Patients had received no therapy at the time of blood sampling. In the study, sorted CD4+ and CD8+ blood T cells from patients with severe aplastic anemia and from healthy subjects underwent deep sequencing of TCR repertoires. Patients were enrolled under clinicaltrials.gov protocols 00001620, 01623167, 00001397, 00071045, 00081523 and 00961064 in the USA. Ficoll-Paque density gradient centrifugation was used to isolate peripheral blood mononuclear cells. Before DNA extraction, CD4+ and CD8+ T cells were sorted with FACS or magnetic beads.

The sample is drawn from a study of CD8+CD57+ T cells in acquired aplastic anemia (dated by TCRdb to between 2018 and 2020). With regard to the full study: On average, sorted CD4+ and CD8+ cells yielded approximately 3 ug of extracted DNA, with a range of about 0.19 to 30 ug. A CD8+CD57+ expansion meant a frequency higher than the mean frequency seen in healthy subjects. Broader findings and caveats from the paper: Although some 28 CD8+ CDR3 sequences were shared by patients and controls, these sequences appeared highly expressed in patients and within the immunodominant clones of patients. No significant difference in CD8+ Simpson's diversity was found between patients and healthy controls (P=0.060).

Taken from cysteine to phenylalanine, the CDR3 has 16 residues. The DNA shown is the 48-base CDR3, in frame from base 1. CDR1 and CDR2, per the germline V gene (reference sequence), are SSHAT and FNYEAQ. V and J are trimmed by 3 bases and 5 bases, and the gene matches miss 6 bases of the junction. Profiling of TCR beta VDJ combinations and CDR3 sequences used genomic DNA as the template. TCR repertoire sequencing was run on an Illumina HiSeq 2000. The original pipeline was this. TRBV/TRBJ rearrangement plots, CDR3 size and DJ length profiles, and Simpson's diversity index were used to assess repertoires. The most abundant DNA sequence in the deep sequencing data was taken as the immunodominant clone. CDR3 amino acid sequences were checked for sharing between subjects and were compared against published repertoires and the VDJdb database. TCRdb handled the public reads itself, with Q25 trimming in fastp and clone calling in MiXCR, and kept productive beta chains. One record per CDR3 amino acid sequence lists the most common genes and DNA. TCRdb's processing, not the study's, gives the V and J calls here. The sample includes roughly 290,000 distinct CDR3 sequences, with approximately 57% observed a single time. The ten largest account for under 1.5% of the sample.

This receptor chain uses TRBV7-7 and TRBJ1-5; the junction holds 11 bases that match TRBD1. The sample consisted of sorted CD4+, CD8+, or CD8+CD57+ T cells (not recorded which) from PBMCs. The TCR sequence derives from a human donor with aplastic anemia. The nucleotide sequence reads as follows: TGTGCCAGCAGCTTCATAGGACAGGGGGCGGATCAGCCCCAGCATTTT. Protein translation: CASSFIGQGADQPQHF.